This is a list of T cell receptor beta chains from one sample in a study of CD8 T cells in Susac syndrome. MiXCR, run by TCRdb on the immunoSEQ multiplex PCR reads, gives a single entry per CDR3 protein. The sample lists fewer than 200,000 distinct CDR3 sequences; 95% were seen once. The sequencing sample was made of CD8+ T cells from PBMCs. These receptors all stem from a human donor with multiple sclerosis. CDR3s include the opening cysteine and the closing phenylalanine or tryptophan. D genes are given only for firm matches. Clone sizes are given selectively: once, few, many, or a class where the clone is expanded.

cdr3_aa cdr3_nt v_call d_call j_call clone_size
CATSNGQGGEQYF TGTGCCACCAGTAACGGACAGGGGGGCGAGCAGTACTTC TRBV15 TRBD1 TRBJ2-7 NA
CASSRTGSLHYGYTF TGCGCCAGCAGTCGAACAGGGAGCCTTCACTATGGCTACACCTTC TRBV23-1 NA TRBJ1-2 NA
CASSLRRGGDEQYF TGTGCCAGCAGCCTGCGCAGGGGTGGCGACGAGCAGTACTTC TRBV7-9 NA TRBJ2-7 NA
CASESGTYNEQFF TGTGCCAGCGAGTCGGGCACCTACAATGAGCAGTTCTTC TRBV7-9 NA TRBJ2-1 NA
CASSYVWGREAGANVLTF TGTGCCAGCAGTTACGTTTGGGGGCGAGAGGCTGGGGCCAACGTCCTGACTTTC TRBV6-5 NA TRBJ2-6 once
CSVDTTYEQYF TGCAGCGTTGATACAACCTACGAGCAGTACTTC TRBV29-1 NA TRBJ2-7 few
CASSGGQGEDEQFF TGTGCCAGCAGCGGAGGACAGGGAGAGGATGAGCAGTTCTTC TRBV16 TRBD1 TRBJ2-1 NA
CASSQGQGYTIYF TGCGCCAGCAGCCAAGGACAGGGCTACACCATATATTTT TRBV4-1 TRBD1 TRBJ1-3 NA
CASSDPYRDYEQYF TGTGCCAGCAGTGATCCTTACAGGGACTACGAGCAGTACTTC TRBV25-1 NA TRBJ2-7 NA
CSAILDDRVNQPQHF TGCAGTGCCATCCTCGACGACAGGGTAAATCAGCCCCAGCATTTT TRBV20-1 TRBD1 TRBJ1-5 NA
CATSSAFRDPSGYTF TGTGCCACCAGCAGTGCGTTCCGGGACCCCTCGGGCTACACCTTC TRBV15 NA TRBJ1-2 NA
CASSRTNDQPQHF TGTGCCAGCAGTAGGACGAATGATCAGCCCCAGCATTTT TRBV27 NA TRBJ1-5 NA
CASSQDRRHEQFF TGCGCCAGCAGCCAAGATCGACGTCATGAGCAGTTCTTC TRBV4-1 NA TRBJ2-1 NA
CATSYTGFDGELFF TGTGCCACCAGCTATACAGGGTTTGACGGGGAGCTGTTTTTT TRBV24-1 NA TRBJ2-2 NA
CASSVDVHQPQHF TGTGCCAGCAGCGTAGACGTCCATCAGCCCCAGCATTTT TRBV9 NA TRBJ1-5 NA
CASRLTGSGANVLTF TGTGCCAGCAGGTTAACAGGGTCTGGGGCCAACGTCCTGACTTTC TRBV12-3/TRBV12-4 NA TRBJ2-6 NA
CASSPPPGSQNIQYF TGTGCCAGCAGCCCCCCACCCGGGAGCCAAAACATTCAGTACTTC TRBV5-6 NA TRBJ2-4 NA
CASSEVERIPLNEQFF TGTGCCAGCAGTGAGGTCGAGCGAATCCCCCTCAATGAGCAGTTCTTC TRBV6-1 NA TRBJ2-1 NA
CASSSIHGDTEAFF TGTGCCAGCAGCTCCATTCACGGAGACACTGAAGCTTTCTTT TRBV7-3 NA TRBJ1-1 NA
CASSLRFGQQETQYF TGTGCCAGCAGCTTAAGGTTTGGACAGCAAGAGACCCAGTACTTC TRBV11-2 NA TRBJ2-5 once
CASSYEGVGEQFF TGTGCCAGCAGTTACGAAGGGGTCGGTGAGCAGTTCTTC TRBV6-2/TRBV6-3 NA TRBJ2-1 NA
CSARQAPPETQYF TGCAGTGCTAGACAGGCCCCCCCAGAGACCCAGTACTTC TRBV20-1 NA TRBJ2-5 NA
CASSPTSLYEQYF TGTGCCAGCTCACCGACCAGTCTTTACGAGCAGTACTTC TRBV18 NA TRBJ2-7 NA
CATSERPGQGIQRDTQYF TGTGCCACCAGTGAGCGGCCGGGACAGGGGATCCAGAGGGATACGCAGTATTTT TRBV24-1 TRBD1 TRBJ2-3 NA
CASSLDNDTF TGTGCCAGCAGCTTAGATAATGACACCTTC TRBV11-2 NA TRBJ1-2 NA
CASSEGGLGTQYF TGTGCCAGCAGCGAGGGGGGTCTCGGGACCCAGTACTTC TRBV9 NA TRBJ2-5 NA
CASSPRRDTEAFF TGTGCCAGCAGCCCCCGACGGGACACTGAAGCTTTCTTT TRBV9 NA TRBJ1-1 NA
CASSLAGWDTEAFF TGCGCCAGCAGCTTGGCAGGGTGGGACACTGAAGCTTTCTTT TRBV5-1 NA TRBJ1-1 NA
CAWRSGYEQYF TGTGCCTGGAGATCCGGCTACGAGCAGTACTTC TRBV30 NA TRBJ2-7 NA
CASTLRTAETQYF TGTGCCAGCACCCTACGGACAGCCGAGACCCAGTACTTC TRBV12-3/TRBV12-4 NA TRBJ2-5 NA
CNVLPIPDTQYF TGCAACGTGCTTCCCATCCCAGATACGCAGTATTTT TRBV20-1 NA TRBJ2-3 NA
CASRNPTGDEQFF TGTGCCAGCAGAAACCCGACAGGAGATGAGCAGTTCTTC TRBV7-9 NA TRBJ2-1 NA
CSARPSGGSSYEQYF TGCAGTGCTAGACCTAGCGGGGGAAGCTCCTACGAGCAGTACTTC TRBV20-1 TRBD2 TRBJ2-7 once
CASSQDTRSYNEQFF TGTGCCAGCAGCCAAGATACCCGTTCCTACAATGAGCAGTTCTTC TRBV3-1 NA TRBJ2-1 NA
CASSFLSGASGYTF TGTGCCAGCAGCTTCCTTTCAGGGGCCTCTGGCTACACCTTC TRBV13 NA TRBJ1-2 NA
CASSLAGPEQYF TGTGCCAGCAGTTTAGCTGGACCCGAGCAGTACTTC TRBV28 NA TRBJ2-7 NA
CASSQDSVGRDTEAFF TGTGCCAGCAGCCAAGATAGTGTCGGGCGGGACACTGAAGCTTTCTTT TRBV3-1 NA TRBJ1-1 NA
CASSYVTGTVKVFDEQFF TGTGCCAGCAGTTACGTGACAGGGACGGTAAAAGTTTTCGATGAGCAGTTCTTC TRBV28 TRBD1 TRBJ2-1 NA
CASSISDRNEQFF TGTGCCAGCAGCATAAGCGACCGGAATGAGCAGTTCTTC TRBV7-9 NA TRBJ2-1 NA
CASSPGRNQPQHF TGTGCCAGCAGTCCTGGGCGCAATCAGCCCCAGCATTTT TRBV6-5 NA TRBJ1-5 NA
CASSSQEAEAFF TGTGCCAGCAGCTCCCAGGAGGCTGAAGCTTTCTTT TRBV9 NA TRBJ1-1 NA
CASSQGTALSGYTF TGTGCCAGCTCGCAAGGGACCGCGCTATCTGGCTACACCTTC TRBV18 NA TRBJ1-2 NA
CASSLEGFGLSLASTEAFF TGTGCCAGCAGCTTGGAAGGTTTTGGGTTGTCGCTTGCGAGCACTGAAGCTTTCTTT TRBV5-6 NA TRBJ1-1 NA
CASSAGTGTEAFF TGTGCCAGCAGCGCCGGGACAGGGACTGAAGCTTTCTTT TRBV9 TRBD1 TRBJ1-1 NA
CASSFPTDPSSLLSSYNEQFF TGTGCCAGCAGCTTCCCTACTGACCCCAGTTCCCTTTTGAGCTCCTACAATGAGCAGTTCTTC TRBV11-1 NA TRBJ2-1 NA
CASATGMGNQPQHF TGTGCCAGCGCCACAGGGATGGGCAATCAGCCCCAGCATTTT TRBV9 NA TRBJ1-5 NA
CASSQDERGYEQYF TGTGCCAGCAGCCAAGACGAGAGGGGCTACGAGCAGTACTTC TRBV3-1 NA TRBJ2-7 NA
CASSRRTYYGYTF TGTGCCAGCAGTCGTAGAACTTACTATGGCTACACCTTC TRBV12-3/TRBV12-4 NA TRBJ1-2 NA